Each of the 17 T cell receptor beta chains below was sequenced from the same sample in a study of T-cell reconstitution after alpha-beta-depleted transplantation in children. Unique molecular identifiers were incorporated during preparation of the TCRbeta library. Each CDR3 protein is one row after TCRdb ran MiXCR on the PCR reads. The table records about 470,000 distinct CDR3 sequences, roughly two fifths of them present only once. The specimen comprised PBMCs, sampled before TCRalphabeta/CD19-depleted stem cell transplant. These TCRs come from a girl aged 2-10 years with aplastic anemia, due to receive a stem cell transplant.

In its sample, this clonotype was seen many times. The chain is built from TRBV5-1 and TRBJ2-5; TRBD2 matches at 12 bases. Germline V CDR1 and CDR2: SGHRS, YFSETQ. After removal of 1 base from V and 1 base from J, the junction contained 20 bases not matched to a gene. This CDR3 has 22 residues. This CDR3 is CASSLPPGHRTSGIYFQETQYF. CDR3 sequence (DNA): TGCGCCAGCAGCTTGCCTCCGGGACATCGGACTAGCGGGATCTACTTCCAAGAGACCCAGTACTTC.

The gene calls are TRBV6-5 and TRBJ2-3; possibly TRBD1 for D (5 bases). Trimming took off 5 bases at V and 2 bases at J, with 20 bases between the two ends. CDR1 and CDR2 from the germline V gene are MNHEY and SVGAGI. This CDR3 has 17 amino acids. The CDR3 sequence: CASSHASKAGSTDTQYF. CDR3 nucleotide sequence: TGTGCCAGCAGTCACGCCTCAAAAGCAGGGTCCACAGATACGCAGTATTTT.

This clonotype was seen more than once but under ten times. This chain uses TRBV3-1 with TRBJ2-2; D is unresolved. The V gene's germline CDR1 is LGHDT and CDR2 YNNKEL (reference sequence). V lost 1 base, J lost 3 bases, and 3 bases lay in between. The CDR3 length is 13 residues. CDR3 in DNA: TGTGCCAGCAGCCAAGGATACACCGGGGAGCTGTTTTTT. Protein sequence: CASSQGYTGELFF.

This clonotype was seen ten or more times. The chain couples TRBV6-2 or TRBV6-3 to TRBJ1-2, with D possibly being TRBD1 (6 bases). The germline V gene encodes CDR1 MNHEY and CDR2 SVGEGT. There are 14 residues in the CDR3. Trimming took off 10 bases at V and 3 bases at J, with 18 bases between the two ends. CDR3: CATLTGTPYYGYTF. As DNA, the CDR3 is TGTGCCACCTTGACCGGGACACCTTACTATGGCTACACCTTC.

CDR3 bases: TGTGCCAGCAGCTTATCCGCAGGGTGGCATGAAAAACTGTTTTTT. Protein sequence: CASSLSAGWHEKLFF. This sequence joins TRBV7-2 and TRBJ1-4; maybe TRBD1 (5 bases). Per the germline V gene, CDR1 is SGHTA and CDR2 is FQGNSA. The CDR3 is 15 residues long. V was trimmed by 2 bases and J by 6 bases, leaving 13 bases between them.

This chain joins TRBV27 and TRBJ2-1; no definite D call. Trimming took off 7 bases at V and 8 bases at J, with 12 bases between the two ends. Germline CDR1 MNHEY, CDR2 SMNVEV (reference sequence). The CDR3 runs to 12 residues. The CDR3 reads CASKGRHDEQFF. The CDR3 region has the DNA TGTGCCAGCAAGGGTCGACACGATGAGCAGTTCTTC.

This clonotype was found many times. This chain uses TRBV12-3 or TRBV12-4 with TRBJ2-7; possibly TRBD2 for D (5 bases). CDR3 length: 13 residues. The V end lost 0 bases, the J end lost 6 bases, and 9 bases lay between the germline ends. CDR3 amino acids: CASSLARGFEQYF. CDR3 sequence (DNA): TGTGCCAGCAGTTTAGCGAGAGGGTTCGAGCAGTACTTC.

The chain recombines TRBV29-1 with TRBJ2-1; D possibly matches TRBD1 or TRBD2 (5 bases each). Trimming removed 1 base at V and 6 bases at J, with 10 bases between. This CDR3 comprises 13 residues. Germline V gene data show CDR1 as SQVTM and CDR2 as ANQGSEA. The CDR3: CSVEGGGRNEQFF. The CDR3 coding sequence is TGCAGCGTTGAAGGTGGGGGACGCAATGAGCAGTTCTTC.

This clonotype was recorded once. CDR3 region: CASSLGTGGNPYNEQFF. CDR3 DNA sequence: TGTGCCAGCAGCTTAGGTACGGGAGGGAACCCCTACAATGAGCAGTTCTTC. The chain has TRBV11-1 and TRBJ2-1; 8 positions match TRBD2. CDR1 and CDR2 (germline): SGHAT, FQDESV (reference sequence). This CDR3 contains 17 residues. The junction had 7 bases not matched to a gene; V was cut back by 1 base and J by 2 bases.

This clonotype was counted between two and nine times. J is TRBJ2-1 and V is TRBV27; D might be TRBD1 (5 bases). The CDR3 covers 13 residues. Trimming took 6 bases from V and 7 from J, leaving 13 bases between them. Germline V gives CDR1 MNHEY, CDR2 SMNVEV (reference sequence). CDR3 nucleotides: TGTGCCAGCAGCCGGACACCTTTTAATGAGCAGTTCTTC. Translated, it gives CASSRTPFNEQFF.

The chain combines TRBV9 with TRBJ2-1; D is possibly TRBD1 (6 bases). The CDR3 loop spans 14 amino acids. Trimming left V 3 bases short and J 6 bases short, with 13 bases between. Germline CDR1 reads SGDLS; CDR2 reads YYNGEE. The CDR3 coding sequence is TGTGCCAGCAGCGCCCCGACAGGTTCCAATGAGCAGTTCTTC. Amino acids: CASSAPTGSNEQFF.

V and J are TRBV7-2 and TRBJ1-5, with TRBD1 as a possible D gene (5 bases). There are 15 residues in the CDR3. Trimming left V 2 bases short and J 2 bases short, with 10 bases between. Germline lookup yields CDR1 SGHTA and CDR2 FQGNSA. CDR3 DNA: TGTGCCAGCAGCTTACGGCGGGGCGGCAATCAGCCCCAGCATTTT. It specifies CASSLRRGGNQPQHF.

This clonotype appeared a few times. The genes are TRBV7-2 and TRBJ2-5; a weak D match, TRBD2 (6 bases). Germline CDR1 and CDR2: SGHTA and FQGNSA. Trimming pared 3 bases from V and 5 bases from J, leaving 19 bases between. The CDR3 has 16 residues. The CDR3 reads CASSFRRSAGPETQYF. The CDR3 nucleotides read TGTGCCAGCAGCTTTCGGAGGTCGGCGGGACCGGAGACCCAGTACTTC.

CDR3 in DNA: TGTGCCAGCAGTCAGGTAGTAGGGACTAGCTGGGTTGATGAGCAGTTCTTC. It specifies CASSQVVGTSWVDEQFF. The V gene is TRBV6-2 or TRBV6-3, the J gene TRBJ2-1; TRBD2 aligns across 9 bases. After removal of 5 bases from V and 8 bases from J, the junction contained 16 bases not matched to a gene. This CDR3 has 17 amino acids. CDR1 is MNHEY and CDR2 is SVGEGT in the germline V gene.

This rearrangement joins TRBV12-3 or TRBV12-4 to TRBJ2-1; tentative D call: TRBD1 (6 bases). The CDR3 runs 16 residues. Trimming took off 6 bases at V and 3 bases at J, with 18 bases between the two ends. The DNA for the CDR3 is TGTGCCAGCAGCCACAGGGCCGAGGCAGTCTACAATGAGCAGTTCTTC. Residues: CASSHRAEAVYNEQFF.

The rearrangement links TRBV5-6 to TRBJ2-1; 7 bases are a match to TRBD1. The J segment lost 0 bases and the V segment lost 1 base, leaving 1 base of the junction unmatched. This CDR3 has 15 residues. The germline gives CDR1 SGHDT, CDR2 YYEEEE. The CDR3 sequence: CASSLTGDSYNEQFF. The CDR3 nucleotides are TGTGCCAGCAGCTTGACAGGGGACTCCTACAATGAGCAGTTCTTC.

In its sample, this clonotype was seen once. This sequence joins TRBV7-2 and TRBJ2-3; weak D call: TRBD2 (6 bases). V lost 1 base and J lost 3, with 17 bases in between. Germline loops: CDR1 SGHTA, CDR2 FQGNSA. This CDR3 has 17 amino acids. CDR3 in DNA: TGTGCCAGCAGCTTAGTGGGCGGGGCGGCCGGGACAGATACGCAGTATTTT. It is translated as CASSLVGGAAGTDTQYF. Complete variable domain (other parts from reference TRBV7-2 and TRBJ2-3): GAGVSQSPSNKVTEKGKDVELRCDPISGHTALYWYRQSLGQGLEFLIYFQGNSAPDKSGLPSDRFSAERTGGSVSTLTIQRTQQEDSAVYLCASSLVGGAAGTDTQYFGPGTRLTVL.